A single T cell receptor (beta chain) is shown here with its context. The sample comes from a study of sequential checkpoint blockade in melanoma. Noted treatment: randomized to nivolumab then ipilimumab (arm A) or the reverse (arm B). TCRdb keeps only in-frame clones here, not all; method: immunoSEQ multiplex PCR. There are roughly 160 clones in the sample; roughly 21% occur only once, and about an eighth lies in the top ten. This clonotype was sampled from a human donor with melanoma. Specimen: tumor tissue (inferred from file names), collected from a patient given nivolumab and ipilimumab in sequence.

CDR3 nucleotides: TGTGCCAGCAGCCAAGATCTCCTTCCGGCTGAAGCTTTCTTT. The encoded protein is CASSQDLLPAEAFF. J is TRBJ1-1 and V is TRBV14, with no clear D. CDR3 size: 14 residues. V dropped 0 bases and J dropped 6 bases, with 11 bases sitting between them. Germline V CDR1 and CDR2: SGHDN, FVKESK. The full variable domain, its missing parts supplied by reference TRBV14 and TRBJ1-1, is EAGVTQFPSHSVIEKGQTVTLRCDPISGHDNLYWYRRVMGKEIKFLLHFVKESKQDESGMPNNRFLAERTGGTYSTLKVQPAELEDSGVYFCASSQDLLPAEAFFGQGTRLTVV.